These 20 T cell receptor beta chains originate from one sample sequenced in a study of T cells in Graves' hyperthyroidism and ophthalmopathy. Researchers took RNA transcripts and amplified the TCR beta CDR3 regions from them. When the TCR CDR3 underwent first-round RT-PCR, the HTBI primer set was used. TCRdb processed the multiplex PCR reads anew with MiXCR; each CDR3 protein has one entry. The data show more than 500,000 distinct CDR3 sequences, around 15% seen once. Sequencing input: blood. The origin of the receptors is a woman in her 30s with Graves' hyperthyroidism.

This clonotype was recorded at least ten times. The chain is built from TRBV2 and TRBJ1-6; D ambiguous. The CDR3 runs to 13 residues. The germline gives CDR1 SNHLY, CDR2 FYNNEI. The V end was cut by 5 bases, the J end by 4 bases, with 6 bases between. CDR3 region: CASSPIYNSPLHF. CDR3 DNA sequence: TGTGCCAGCAGTCCTATTTATAATTCACCCCTCCACTTT.

In its sample, this clonotype was seen many times. The chain joins TRBV7-8 to TRBJ2-1; D uncertain. The CDR3 length is 12 residues. The V end lost 5 bases, the J end lost 6 bases, and 8 bases lay between the germline ends. Per germline, CDR1 SGHVS and CDR2 FQNEAQ. The CDR3, as DNA: TGTGCCAGCAGCGATTGGTTCAATGAGCAGTTCTTC. Amino acids: CASSDWFNEQFF. Complete variable domain (other parts from reference TRBV7-8 and TRBJ2-1): GAGVSQSPRYKVAKRGQDVALRCDPISGHVSLFWYQQALGQGPEFLTYFQNEAQLDKSGLPSDRFFAERPEGSVSTLKIQRTQQEDSAVYLCASSDWFNEQFFGPGTRLTVL.

The sample holds a few counts of this clonotype. This chain uses TRBV11-1 with TRBJ2-2, with D possibly TRBD1 on 7 matching bases. This CDR3 has 14 amino acids. With 3 bases removed from V and 8 bases from J, the gap between germline ends came to 13 bases. Per germline, CDR1 SGHAT and CDR2 FQDESV (reference sequence). This CDR3 reads CASSFGGGWGELFF. CDR3 in DNA: TGTGCCAGCAGCTTCGGAGGGGGCTGGGGGGAGCTGTTTTTT.

This clonotype was observed many times. This chain joins TRBV11-2 and TRBJ2-5; D is unclear. This CDR3 comprises 13 residues. Per the germline V gene, CDR1 is SGHAT and CDR2 is FQNNGV. Trimming stripped 3 bases from V and 5 bases from J, with 10 bases between. Here the CDR3 reads CASSFRPRETQYF. The CDR3 DNA follows: TGTGCCAGCAGCTTCAGGCCCCGTGAGACCCAGTACTTC.

This clonotype has ten or more counts. The chain recombines TRBV11-2 with TRBJ2-3, with 8 nucleotides matching TRBD2. The junction had 7 bases not matched to a gene; V was cut back by 3 bases and J by 2 bases. The CDR3 has 16 residues. The germline CDR1 and CDR2 sequences are SGHAT and FQNNGV. The CDR3: CASSFTGGPLTDTQYF. The CDR3 DNA follows: TGTGCCAGCAGCTTTACGGGAGGGCCCCTCACAGATACGCAGTATTTT.

In this sample, this clonotype turned up a few times. The DNA of the CDR3 is TGTGCCAGCAGTTTTTCAGAGAGCTCCTACGAGCAGTACTTC. Translated: CASSFSESSYEQYF. V and J are TRBV12-3 or TRBV12-4 and TRBJ2-7; D gene unclear. V was shortened by 3 bases and J by 0 bases, with 9 bases between the two germline ends. This CDR3 is 14 amino acids long.

J is TRBJ2-1 and V is TRBV2; D possibly matches TRBD1 or TRBD2 (5 bases each). Germline V CDR1 and CDR2: SNHLY, FYNNEI. Between the trimmed V and J ends, which lost 7 bases and 5 bases, there was a span of 15 bases. The CDR3 length is 14 residues. The CDR3 is CASTNLGTDNEQFF. For the CDR3, the DNA is TGTGCCAGCACTAACCTTGGGACGGACAATGAGCAGTTCTTC.

The chain employs TRBV29-1 and TRBJ1-2, with D possibly being TRBD1 (6 bases). Germline lookup yields CDR1 SQVTM and CDR2 ANQGSEA. V was clipped by 7 bases and J by 6 bases, with 15 bases between them. The CDR3 length is 12 residues. CDR3 sequence: CSDNRVINGYTF. The CDR3 DNA reads TGCAGCGACAACAGGGTTATCAATGGCTACACCTTC.

This clonotype was recorded at least ten times. The rearrangement links TRBV28 to TRBJ2-4; D is tentatively TRBD1 or TRBD2 (5 bases each). Germline loops: CDR1 MDHEN, CDR2 SYDVKM. V was shortened by 8 bases and J by 2 bases, with 7 bases between the two germline ends. The CDR3 covers 12 residues. CDR3: CASGTPKNIQYF. CDR3 sequence (DNA): TGTGCCAGCGGGACGCCCAAAAACATTCAGTACTTC.

This clonotype was counted ten times or more. The chain is built from TRBV5-6 and TRBJ2-7; D is unclear. The germline gives CDR1 SGHDT, CDR2 YYEEEE. V gave up 3 bases and J gave up 2 bases, with 6 bases separating them. The CDR3 is made up of 12 amino acids. The CDR3 bases are TGTGCCAGCAGCTCACAAACCTACGAGCAGTACTTC. Amino acids: CASSSQTYEQYF.

This clonotype was counted only a few times. The J gene is TRBJ2-7, the V gene TRBV5-1, with D uncertain. The germline CDR1 and CDR2 sequences are SGHRS and YFSETQ. The length of the CDR3 is 13 residues. V shed 1 base and J shed 7 bases, with 12 bases lying between them. CDR3 protein: CASSLPESWEQYF. As DNA, the CDR3 is TGCGCCAGCAGCTTGCCAGAGTCGTGGGAGCAGTACTTC.

This clonotype turned up a few times. The chain employs TRBV6-2 or TRBV6-3 and TRBJ2-1; 8 bases align to TRBD2. Germline CDR1 reads MNHEY; CDR2 reads SVGEGT. V shed 6 bases and J 7 bases; nucleotides not matched to a gene: 5. This CDR3 has 13 residues. The CDR3 coding sequence is TGTGCCAGCAGCCTCATAGCGGGGAATGAGCAGTTCTTC. It encodes CASSLIAGNEQFF.

For this clonotype: This may stem from a read error, because a much larger clone lies one nucleotide away. This rearrangement joins TRBV6-1 to TRBJ2-7; TRBD1 matches at 7 bases. Per germline, CDR1 MNHNS and CDR2 SASEGT. The CDR3 is 15 residues long. V was pared by 3 bases and J by 2 bases, with 7 bases of the junction left unmatched. In DNA, the CDR3 is TGTGCCAGCAGTGACTTCGGGACAGTGACCTACGAGCAGTACTTC. Translated: CASSDFGTVTYEQYF.

This clonotype was detected many times. This sequence joins TRBV7-3 and TRBJ2-1; D gene ambiguous. Germline CDR1 SGHTA, CDR2 FQGTGA. Trimming shortened V by 1 base and J by 6 bases, and 7 bases separated the two germline ends. The CDR3 extends over 13 amino acids. The CDR3 DNA sequence: TGTGCCAGCAGCTTAAGTCTGTTCAATGAGCAGTTCTTC. Residues: CASSLSLFNEQFF.

The V and J genes are TRBV29-1 and TRBJ2-3; D not certain. The CDR3 totals 13 residues. V lost 3 bases and J lost 2, with 9 bases in between. Germline lookup yields CDR1 SQVTM and CDR2 ANQGSEA. CDR3 nucleotide sequence: TGCAGCGTTGACTCCGCGGCCACAGATACGCAGTATTTT. Encoded protein: CSVDSAATDTQYF.

About this clonotype itself: At one of its ends the junction is not consistent with the germline gene, which may arise from a read error. The chain joins TRBV9 to TRBJ2-7; D might be TRBD2 (6 bases). This CDR3 has 14 residues. Germline lookup yields CDR1 SGDLS and CDR2 YYNGEE. The CDR3 region is CASSFRLESYEQYF. CDR3 coding DNA: TGCGCCAGCAGCTTTCGACTAGAGTCCTACGAGCAGTACTTC.

The sample holds one count of this clonotype. The gene calls are TRBV24-1 and TRBJ2-3; perhaps TRBD1 as D (6 bases). In germline, CDR1 is KGHDR, CDR2 SFDVKD. The length of the CDR3 is 15 residues. V was cut by 5 bases and J by 4 bases, with 15 bases left in between. CDR3 sequence (DNA): TGTGCCACCAGTGCCCCAGGGGAAGGGCCAGATACGCAGTATTTT. Its protein is CATSAPGEGPDTQYF.

About this clonotype: The germline gene is not matched at one end of the junction; a read error may be the cause. J is TRBJ2-3 and V is TRBV9; D is unresolved. This CDR3 region has 15 residues. CDR1 is SGDLS and CDR2 is YYNGEE in the germline V gene. CDR3 nucleotides: TGTGCCAGCACCGTAGCTACCTGGAGCACAGATACGCAGTATTTT. Encoded protein: CASTVATWSTDTQYF.

This clonotype was found many times. The chain couples TRBV29-1 to TRBJ1-2; 12 bases are a match to TRBD1. From germline, CDR1 is SQVTM and CDR2 ANQGSEA. With V trimmed by 5 bases and J by 1 base, 5 bases remained unmatched. The CDR3 loop spans 15 amino acids. For the CDR3, the DNA is TGCAGCGTTATCGGGACAGGGGGCAGTAACTATGGCTACACCTTC. Its protein is CSVIGTGGSNYGYTF.

V usage is TRBV5-6 and J usage is TRBJ1-2; D is uncertain. Germline V gives CDR1 SGHDT, CDR2 YYEEEE. V lost 3 bases to trimming and J lost 4 bases, with 10 bases between them. The CDR3 consists of 13 residues. CDR3 sequence: CASSSGRGYGYTF. CDR3 nucleotide sequence: TGTGCCAGCAGCTCCGGTAGAGGCTATGGCTACACCTTC.